This entry lists 13 T cell receptor beta chains sequenced from one sample in a study of T cell changes during pregnancy in multiple sclerosis. Assay: immunoSEQ multiplex PCR; the TCRdb copy retains only in-frame clones and omits some. The table includes approximately 50,000 clones, roughly 90% detected once. The sample here was CD4+ T cells from peripheral blood mononuclear cells, taken after pregnancy. The origin of the receptors is a female donor with multiple sclerosis, enrolled in a pregnancy study.

The chain employs TRBV7-9 and TRBJ1-5; 7 nucleotides align to TRBD1. Trimming removed 4 bases from V and 0 bases from J; junction bases left unmatched: 3. The CDR3 runs to 15 residues. The germline V gene has CDR1 SEHNR and CDR2 FQNEAQ (reference sequence). CDR3 DNA: TGTGCCAGCAGCTCGGGACAGTATAGCAATCAGCCCCAGCATTTT. Its protein product is CASSSGQYSNQPQHF.

The chain links TRBV19 to TRBJ2-3, with 13 bases that match TRBD2. V lost 7 bases, J lost 5 bases, and 12 bases stayed unmatched. CDR1 is LNHDA and CDR2 is SQIVND in the germline V gene (reference sequence). This CDR3 has 17 residues. This CDR3 is CASTPRTSGSLGDTQYF. Here the CDR3 DNA reads TGTGCCAGTACCCCGAGGACTAGCGGGAGTTTGGGAGATACGCAGTATTTT. Looking up the rest from reference TRBV19 and TRBJ2-3 gives the full variable domain: DGGITQSPKYLFRKEGQNVTLSCEQNLNHDAMYWYRQDPGQGLRLIYYSQIVNDFQKGDIAEGYSVSREKKESFPLTVTSAQKNPTAFYLCASTPRTSGSLGDTQYFGPGTRLTVL.

V and J are TRBV27 and TRBJ1-5; maybe TRBD1 (5 bases). The length of the CDR3 is 14 residues. Looked up from germline, CDR1 is MNHEY and CDR2 is SMNVEV (reference sequence). V lost 8 bases and J 3 bases, leaving 14 bases between the germline ends. This chain's CDR3 is CASRSGGPNQPQHF. The DNA of the CDR3 is TGTGCCAGCCGATCCGGGGGACCCAATCAGCCCCAGCATTTT.

V usage is TRBV7-3 and J usage is TRBJ1-4, with 10 nucleotides matching TRBD1. The CDR3 runs 15 residues. Germline trimming cut 6 bases from V and 8 bases from J; bases unmatched to any gene: 9. CDR1 is SGHTA, CDR2 FQGTGA, per germline. This CDR3 is CASRLAGTGDEKLFF. The CDR3 DNA follows: TGTGCCAGCAGGTTAGCCGGGACAGGGGACGAAAAACTGTTTTTT.

This chain uses TRBV28 with TRBJ2-5, with TRBD2 as a possible D gene (7 bases). Deletions cut 6 bases from V and 5 bases from J, with 13 bases between. The CDR3 loop spans 13 amino acids. Germline V gene sequence: CDR1 MDHEN, CDR2 SYDVKM. DNA for the CDR3: TGTGCCAGCAGGCCCGCGGGGGCGGAGACCCAGTACTTC. It is translated as CASRPAGAETQYF.

This CDR3 is CAWRTRDRGNTEAFF. The CDR3 bases are TGTGCCTGGAGGACGCGGGACAGGGGGAACACTGAAGCTTTCTTT. This chain joins TRBV30 and TRBJ1-1; 10 bases fit TRBD1. Germline assignment: CDR1 GTSNPN and CDR2 SVGIG (reference sequence). Trimming cost V 3 bases and J 1 base; bases outside gene matches: 5. CDR3 length: 15 amino acids.

The rearrangement links TRBV28 to TRBJ2-4; D gene ambiguous. V lost 3 bases, J lost 1 base, and 19 bases lay in between. This CDR3 is 18 amino acids long. Germline CDR1 reads MDHEN; CDR2 reads SYDVKM. In DNA, the CDR3 is TGTGCCAGCAGTTTTCACCGACTCCGGGTTAGCGCCAAAAACATTCAGTACTTC. This codes for CASSFHRLRVSAKNIQYF.

The rearrangement uses TRBV9 and TRBJ2-1; tentatively, D is TRBD1 (6 bases). Germline CDR1 and CDR2: SGDLS and YYNGEE. Trimming left V 0 bases short and J 0 bases short, with 10 bases between. The CDR3 covers 16 residues. The CDR3 loop is CASSVASDSSYNEQFF. The CDR3 nucleotides read TGTGCCAGCAGCGTAGCTTCGGACAGCTCCTACAATGAGCAGTTCTTC.

The rearrangement joins TRBV5-1 to TRBJ2-7; the D is unclear. V lost 0 bases, J lost 3 bases, and 7 bases lay in between. This CDR3 is built from 13 residues. Per germline, CDR1 SGHRS and CDR2 YFSETQ. In DNA form, the CDR3 reads TGCGCCAGCAGCTTGGACAGCCGCTACGAGCAGTACTTC. This codes for CASSLDSRYEQYF. Full variable domain (outside the CDR3, taken from reference TRBV5-1 and TRBJ2-7): KAGVTQTPRYLIKTRGQQVTLSCSPISGHRSVSWYQQTPGQGLQFLFEYFSETQRNKGNFPGRFSGRQFSNSRSEMNVSTLELGDSALYLCASSLDSRYEQYFGPGTRLTVT.

The chain uses TRBV11-2 and TRBJ2-1, with D perhaps matching TRBD2 (5 bases). The CDR3 length is 17 residues. Germline CDR1 is SGHAT and CDR2 is FQNNGV. V lost 5 bases to trimming and J lost 5 bases, with 22 bases between them. CDR3 in DNA: TGTGCCAGCAGCCCTACCGGGGTAGAGGCATTCCACAATGAGCAGTTCTTC. It translates to CASSPTGVEAFHNEQFF.

This clone was seen just once. This chain connects TRBV7-9 to TRBJ2-7; TRBD2 matches 10 bases. V lost 3 bases and J lost 5; bases outside the gene matches: 4. This CDR3 is 14 amino acids long. Looked up from germline, CDR1 is SEHNR and CDR2 is FQNEAQ (reference sequence). CDR3 protein: CASSLGLAGDEQYF. The CDR3 region has the DNA TGTGCCAGCAGCTTGGGCCTAGCGGGAGACGAGCAGTACTTC.

The chain is built from TRBV5-4 and TRBJ2-2, with a tentative D call TRBD1 (5 bases). CDR1 SGHNT and CDR2 YYREEE come from the germline V gene (reference sequence). V was clipped by 4 bases and J by 0 bases, with 10 bases between them. The CDR3 covers 15 residues. The CDR3 loop is CASSKGHANTGELFF. The CDR3 DNA reads as TGTGCCAGCAGCAAAGGACACGCGAACACCGGGGAGCTGTTTTTT. Complete variable domain (other parts from reference TRBV5-4 and TRBJ2-2): ETGVTQSPTHLIKTRGQQVTLRCSSQSGHNTVSWYQQALGQGPQFIFQYYREEENGRGNFPPRFSGLQFPNYSSELNVNALELDDSALYLCASSKGHANTGELFFGEGSRLTVL.

This clone has only one observation. The chain uses TRBV15 and TRBJ1-3, with TRBD1 as a possible D gene (6 bases). This CDR3 has 16 residues. CDR1 and CDR2 from the germline V gene are LNHNV and YYDKDF (reference sequence). V was shortened by 0 bases and J by 4 bases, with 13 bases between the two germline ends. The CDR3 bases are TGTGCCACCAGCAGAGATTACCAGGGGAACGGAAACACCATATATTTT. Translation gives CATSRDYQGNGNTIYF.